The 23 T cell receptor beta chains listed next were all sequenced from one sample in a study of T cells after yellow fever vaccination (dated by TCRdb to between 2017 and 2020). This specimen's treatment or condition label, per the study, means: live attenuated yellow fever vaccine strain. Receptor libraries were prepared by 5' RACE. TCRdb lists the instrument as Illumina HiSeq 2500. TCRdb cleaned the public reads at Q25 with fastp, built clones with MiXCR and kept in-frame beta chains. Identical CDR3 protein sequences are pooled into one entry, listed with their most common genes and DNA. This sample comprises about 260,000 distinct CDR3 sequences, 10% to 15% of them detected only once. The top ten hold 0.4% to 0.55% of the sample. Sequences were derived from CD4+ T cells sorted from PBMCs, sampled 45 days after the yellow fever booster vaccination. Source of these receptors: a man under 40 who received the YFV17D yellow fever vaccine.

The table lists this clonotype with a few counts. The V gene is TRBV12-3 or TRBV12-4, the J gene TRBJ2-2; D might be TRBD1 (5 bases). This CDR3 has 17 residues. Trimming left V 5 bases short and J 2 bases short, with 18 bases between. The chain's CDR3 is CASSHLATGSNTGELFF. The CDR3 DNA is TGTGCCAGCAGTCACTTAGCCACAGGAAGTAACACCGGGGAGCTGTTTTTT.

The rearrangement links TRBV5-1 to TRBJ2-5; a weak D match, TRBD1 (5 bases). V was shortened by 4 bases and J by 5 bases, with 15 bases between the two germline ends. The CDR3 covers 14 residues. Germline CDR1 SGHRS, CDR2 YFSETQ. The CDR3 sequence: CASSEQVAGETQYF. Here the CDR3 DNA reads TGCGCCAGCAGCGAACAGGTTGCCGGGGAGACCCAGTACTTC.

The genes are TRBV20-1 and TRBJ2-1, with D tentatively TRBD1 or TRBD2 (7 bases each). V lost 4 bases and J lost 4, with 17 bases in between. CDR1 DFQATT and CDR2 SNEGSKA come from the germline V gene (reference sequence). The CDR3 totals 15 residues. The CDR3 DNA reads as TGCAGTGCTACTAACCAGGGGGGGACTTACAATGAGCAGTTCTTC. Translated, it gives CSATNQGGTYNEQFF.

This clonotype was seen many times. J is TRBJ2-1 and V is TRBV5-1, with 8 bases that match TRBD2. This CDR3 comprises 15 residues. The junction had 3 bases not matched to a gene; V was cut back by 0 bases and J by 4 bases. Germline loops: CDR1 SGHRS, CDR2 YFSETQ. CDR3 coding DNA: TGCGCCAGCAGCTTGGCACTAGCGGATTACAATGAGCAGTTCTTC. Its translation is CASSLALADYNEQFF.

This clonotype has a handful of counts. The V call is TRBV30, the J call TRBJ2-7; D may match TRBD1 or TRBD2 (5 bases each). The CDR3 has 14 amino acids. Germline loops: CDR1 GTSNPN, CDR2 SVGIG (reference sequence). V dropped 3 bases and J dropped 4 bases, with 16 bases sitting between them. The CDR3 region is CAWSPGPSSYEQYF. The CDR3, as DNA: TGTGCCTGGAGCCCGGGACCTAGTTCTTACGAGCAGTACTTC.

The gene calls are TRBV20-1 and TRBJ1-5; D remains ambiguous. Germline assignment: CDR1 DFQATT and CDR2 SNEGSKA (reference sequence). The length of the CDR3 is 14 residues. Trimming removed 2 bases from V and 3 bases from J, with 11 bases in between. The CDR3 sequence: CSARMLGINQPQHF. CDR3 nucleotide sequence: TGCAGTGCTAGAATGCTGGGGATCAATCAGCCCCAGCATTTT.

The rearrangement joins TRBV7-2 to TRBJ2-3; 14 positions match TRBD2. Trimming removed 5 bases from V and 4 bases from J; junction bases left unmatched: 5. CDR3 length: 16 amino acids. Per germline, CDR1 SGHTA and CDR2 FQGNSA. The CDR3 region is CASSMGLAGDADTQYF. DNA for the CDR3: TGTGCCAGCAGCATGGGACTAGCGGGAGATGCAGATACGCAGTATTTT.

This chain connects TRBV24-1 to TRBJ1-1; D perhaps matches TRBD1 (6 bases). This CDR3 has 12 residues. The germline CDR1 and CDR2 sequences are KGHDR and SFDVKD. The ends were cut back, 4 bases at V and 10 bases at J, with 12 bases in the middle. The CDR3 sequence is CATSEYTGRAFF. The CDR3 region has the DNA TGTGCCACCAGTGAATATACAGGGAGAGCTTTCTTT.

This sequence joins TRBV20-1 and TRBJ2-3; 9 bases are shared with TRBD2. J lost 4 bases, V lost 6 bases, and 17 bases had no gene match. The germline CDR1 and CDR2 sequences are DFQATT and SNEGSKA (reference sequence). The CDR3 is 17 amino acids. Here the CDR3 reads CSASGSFLAGKSDTQYF. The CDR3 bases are TGCAGTGCCTCGGGGAGTTTTCTAGCGGGAAAGTCAGATACGCAGTATTTT.

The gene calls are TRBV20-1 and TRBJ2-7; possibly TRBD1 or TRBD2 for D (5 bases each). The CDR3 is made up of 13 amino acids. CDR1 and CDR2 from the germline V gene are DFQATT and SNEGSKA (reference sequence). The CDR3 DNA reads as TGCAGCCGTAACTCCAACGGGGCGAATGAGCAGTACTTC. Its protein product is CSRNSNGANEQYF.

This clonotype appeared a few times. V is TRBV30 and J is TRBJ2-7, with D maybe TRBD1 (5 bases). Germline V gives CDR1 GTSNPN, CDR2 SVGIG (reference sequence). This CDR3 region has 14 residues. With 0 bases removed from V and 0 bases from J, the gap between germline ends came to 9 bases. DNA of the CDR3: TGTGCCTGGAGTGTAAGGGGCGGCTCCTACGAGCAGTACTTC. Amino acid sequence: CAWSVRGGSYEQYF.

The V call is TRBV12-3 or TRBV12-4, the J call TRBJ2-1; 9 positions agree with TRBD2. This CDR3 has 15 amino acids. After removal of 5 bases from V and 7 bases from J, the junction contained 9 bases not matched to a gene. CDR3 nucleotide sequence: TGTGCCAGCAGTATCGGGACTAGCAGGGTGAATGAGCAGTTCTTC. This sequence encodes CASSIGTSRVNEQFF.

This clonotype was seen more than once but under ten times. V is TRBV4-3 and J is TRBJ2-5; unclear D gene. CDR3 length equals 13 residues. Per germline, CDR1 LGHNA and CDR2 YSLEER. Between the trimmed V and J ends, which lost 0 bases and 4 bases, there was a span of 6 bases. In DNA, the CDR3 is TGCGCCAGCAGCCAAGATCCGGGAGAGACCCAGTACTTC. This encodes CASSQDPGETQYF.

The CDR3 coding sequence is TGTGCCAGCAGCTTCGACGGCCAAAGTTCACCCCTCCACTTT. Translated, it gives CASSFDGQSSPLHF. This chain uses TRBV11-3 with TRBJ1-6; D unresolved. The V gene's germline CDR1 is SGHNT and CDR2 YENEEA. The CDR3 is 14 amino acids. Trimming removed 3 bases at V and 9 bases at J, with 12 bases between.

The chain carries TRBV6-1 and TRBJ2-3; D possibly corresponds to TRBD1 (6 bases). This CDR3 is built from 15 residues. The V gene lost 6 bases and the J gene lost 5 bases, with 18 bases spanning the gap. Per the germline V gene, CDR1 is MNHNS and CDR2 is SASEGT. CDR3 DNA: TGTGCCAGCAGCCCGGGTGGGGGCTTTGAAGATACGCAGTATTTT. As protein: CASSPGGGFEDTQYF.

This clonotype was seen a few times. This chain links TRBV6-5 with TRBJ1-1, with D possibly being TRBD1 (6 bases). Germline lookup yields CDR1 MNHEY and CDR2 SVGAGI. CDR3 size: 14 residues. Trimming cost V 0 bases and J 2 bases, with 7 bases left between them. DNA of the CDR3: TGTGCCAGCAGTTACTCGGGGACAAACACTGAAGCTTTCTTT. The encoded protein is CASSYSGTNTEAFF.

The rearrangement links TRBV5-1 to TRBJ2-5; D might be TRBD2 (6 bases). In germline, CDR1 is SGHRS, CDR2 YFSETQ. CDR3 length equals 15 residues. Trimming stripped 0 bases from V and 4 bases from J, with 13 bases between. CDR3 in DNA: TGCGCCAGCAGCTTGGCCGGAGGGAGAGGAGAGACCCAGTACTTC. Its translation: CASSLAGGRGETQYF.

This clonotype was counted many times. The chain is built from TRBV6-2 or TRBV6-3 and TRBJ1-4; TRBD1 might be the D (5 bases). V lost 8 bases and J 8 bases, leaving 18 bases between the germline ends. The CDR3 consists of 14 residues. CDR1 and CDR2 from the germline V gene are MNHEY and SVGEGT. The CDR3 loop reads CASQGASKGEKLFF. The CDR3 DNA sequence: TGTGCCAGCCAAGGGGCCTCGAAAGGCGAAAAACTGTTTTTT.

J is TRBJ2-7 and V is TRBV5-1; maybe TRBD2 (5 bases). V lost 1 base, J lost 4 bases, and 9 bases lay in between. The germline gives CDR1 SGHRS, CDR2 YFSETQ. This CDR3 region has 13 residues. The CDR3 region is CASSLPREYEQYF. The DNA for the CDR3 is TGCGCCAGCAGCTTGCCGAGGGAATACGAGCAGTACTTC.

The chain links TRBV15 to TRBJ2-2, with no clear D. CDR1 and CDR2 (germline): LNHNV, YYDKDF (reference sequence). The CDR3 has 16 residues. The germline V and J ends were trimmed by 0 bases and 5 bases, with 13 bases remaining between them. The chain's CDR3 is CATSREAWMDTGELFF. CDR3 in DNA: TGTGCCACCAGCAGAGAGGCCTGGATGGATACCGGGGAGCTGTTTTTT. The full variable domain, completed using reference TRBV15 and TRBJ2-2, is DAMVIQNPRYQVTQFGKPVTLSCSQTLNHNVMYWYQQKSSQAPKLLFHYYDKDFNNEADTPDNFQSRRPNTSFCFLDIRSPGLGDTAMYLCATSREAWMDTGELFFGEGSRLTVL.

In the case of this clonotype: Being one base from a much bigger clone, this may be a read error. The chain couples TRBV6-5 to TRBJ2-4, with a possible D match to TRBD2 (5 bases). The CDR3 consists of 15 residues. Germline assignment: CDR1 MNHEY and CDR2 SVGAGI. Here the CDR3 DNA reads TGTGCCAGCAGTTCTGCGGAGCTAGCCAAACACATTCAGTACTTC. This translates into CASSSAELAKHIQYF.

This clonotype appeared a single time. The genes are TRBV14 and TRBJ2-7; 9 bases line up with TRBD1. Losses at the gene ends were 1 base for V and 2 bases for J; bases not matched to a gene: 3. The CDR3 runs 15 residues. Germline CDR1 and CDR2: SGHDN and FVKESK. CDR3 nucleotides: TGTGCCAGCAGCCAAGTTTGGACAGGGGCCTACGAGCAGTACTTC. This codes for CASSQVWTGAYEQYF.

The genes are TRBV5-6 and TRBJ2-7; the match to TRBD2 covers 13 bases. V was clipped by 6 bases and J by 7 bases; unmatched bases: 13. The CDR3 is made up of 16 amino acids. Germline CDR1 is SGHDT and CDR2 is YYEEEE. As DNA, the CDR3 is TGTGCCAGCATCCAATTAAGGACTAGCGGGAGCCGTGAGCAGTACTTC. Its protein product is CASIQLRTSGSREQYF.